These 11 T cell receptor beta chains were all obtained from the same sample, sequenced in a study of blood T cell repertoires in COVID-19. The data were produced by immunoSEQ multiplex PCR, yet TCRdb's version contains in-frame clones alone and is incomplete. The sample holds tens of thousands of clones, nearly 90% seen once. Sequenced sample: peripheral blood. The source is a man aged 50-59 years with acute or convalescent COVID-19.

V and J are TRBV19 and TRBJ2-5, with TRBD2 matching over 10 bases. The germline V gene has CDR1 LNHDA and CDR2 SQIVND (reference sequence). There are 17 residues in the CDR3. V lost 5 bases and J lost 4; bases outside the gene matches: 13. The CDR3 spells CASSVRAAGGPRETQYF. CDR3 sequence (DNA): TGTGCCAGTAGTGTGAGGGCAGCGGGAGGGCCCCGAGAGACCCAGTACTTC. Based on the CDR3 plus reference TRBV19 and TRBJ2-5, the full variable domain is DGGITQSPKYLFRKEGQNVTLSCEQNLNHDAMYWYRQDPGQGLRLIYYSQIVNDFQKGDIAEGYSVSREKKESFPLTVTSAQKNPTAFYLCASSVRAAGGPRETQYFGPGTRLLVL.

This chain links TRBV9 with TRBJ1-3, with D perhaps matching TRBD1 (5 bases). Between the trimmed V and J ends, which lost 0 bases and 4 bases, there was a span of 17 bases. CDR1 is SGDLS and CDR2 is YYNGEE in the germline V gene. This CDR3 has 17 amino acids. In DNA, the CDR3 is TGTGCCAGCAGCGTAGCCCCAGGGAGGGGTTCCGGAAACACCATATATTTT. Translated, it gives CASSVAPGRGSGNTIYF. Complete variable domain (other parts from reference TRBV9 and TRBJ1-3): DSGVTQTPKHLITATGQRVTLRCSPRSGDLSVYWYQQSLDQGLQFLIQYYNGEERAKGNILERFSAQQFPDLHSELNLSSLELGDSALYFCASSVAPGRGSGNTIYFGEGSWLTVV.

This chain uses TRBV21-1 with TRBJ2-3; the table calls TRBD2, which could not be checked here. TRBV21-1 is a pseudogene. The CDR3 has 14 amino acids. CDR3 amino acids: CASNDLTSTDTQYF. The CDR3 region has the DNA TGTGCCAGCAACGACTTAACTAGCACAGATACGCAGTATTTT.

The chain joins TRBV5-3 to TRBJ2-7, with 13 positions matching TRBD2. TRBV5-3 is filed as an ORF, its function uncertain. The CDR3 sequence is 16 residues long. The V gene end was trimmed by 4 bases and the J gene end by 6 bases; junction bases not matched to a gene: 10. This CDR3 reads CARSGEQGLAGSEQYF. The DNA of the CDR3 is TGTGCCAGAAGCGGGGAGCAGGGACTAGCGGGATCCGAGCAGTACTTC.

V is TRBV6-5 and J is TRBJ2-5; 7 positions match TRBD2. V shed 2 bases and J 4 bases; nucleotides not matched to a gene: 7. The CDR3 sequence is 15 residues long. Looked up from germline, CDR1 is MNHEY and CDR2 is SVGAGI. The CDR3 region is CASSYVAGVVETQYF. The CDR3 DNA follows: TGTGCCAGCAGTTACGTGGCGGGAGTGGTAGAGACCCAGTACTTC.

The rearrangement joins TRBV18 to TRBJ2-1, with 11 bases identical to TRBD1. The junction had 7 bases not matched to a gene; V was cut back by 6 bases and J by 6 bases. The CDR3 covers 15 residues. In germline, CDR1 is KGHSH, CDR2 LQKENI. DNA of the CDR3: TGTGCCAGCTCCCCATATGGGACAGGGGGCAATGAGCAGTTCTTC. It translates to CASSPYGTGGNEQFF.

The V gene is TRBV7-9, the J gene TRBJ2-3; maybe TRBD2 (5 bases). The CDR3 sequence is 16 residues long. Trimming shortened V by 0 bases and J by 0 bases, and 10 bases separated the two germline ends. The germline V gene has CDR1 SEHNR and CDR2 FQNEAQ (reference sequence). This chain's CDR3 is CASSLALAGSTDTQYF. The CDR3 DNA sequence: TGTGCCAGCAGCTTAGCGCTAGCTGGAAGCACAGATACGCAGTATTTT.

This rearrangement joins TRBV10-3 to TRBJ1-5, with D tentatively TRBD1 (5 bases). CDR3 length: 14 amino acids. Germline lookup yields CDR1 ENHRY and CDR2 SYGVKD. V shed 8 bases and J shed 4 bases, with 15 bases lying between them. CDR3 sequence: CAISTGDLNQPQHF. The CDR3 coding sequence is TGTGCCATCTCAACGGGGGACTTAAATCAGCCCCAGCATTTT.

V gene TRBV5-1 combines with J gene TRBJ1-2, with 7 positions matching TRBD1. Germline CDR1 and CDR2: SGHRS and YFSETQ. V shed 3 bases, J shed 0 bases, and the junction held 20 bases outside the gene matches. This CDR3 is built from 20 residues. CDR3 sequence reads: CASSSPNQTGPGVPNYGYTF. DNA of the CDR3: TGCGCCAGCAGCTCCCCAAACCAGACAGGGCCAGGGGTACCTAACTATGGCTACACCTTC.

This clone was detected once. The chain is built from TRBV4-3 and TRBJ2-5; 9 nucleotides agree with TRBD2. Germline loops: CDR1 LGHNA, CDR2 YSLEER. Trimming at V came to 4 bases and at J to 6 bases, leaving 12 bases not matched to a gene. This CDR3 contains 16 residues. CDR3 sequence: CASSPYQGAGGQTQYF. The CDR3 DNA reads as TGCGCCAGCAGCCCATACCAGGGAGCGGGAGGCCAGACCCAGTACTTC.

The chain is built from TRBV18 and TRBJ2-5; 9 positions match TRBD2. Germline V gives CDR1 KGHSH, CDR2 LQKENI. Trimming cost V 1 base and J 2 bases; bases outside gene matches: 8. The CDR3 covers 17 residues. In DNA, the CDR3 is TGTGCCAGCTCACCACTCGGGCTAGCGGGGATACAAGAGACCCAGTACTTC. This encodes CASSPLGLAGIQETQYF.